This record concerns one T cell receptor (beta chain) sequence. Its specific antigen is unknown. Nothing much larger sits one base from this clone, and base qualities are not available. The cysteine opens and the phenylalanine closes a CDR3 of 16 amino acids. CDR3 DNA is the only sequence kept; it has 48 bases, read in frame from the first base. The germline V and J ends show losses of 1 base and 3 bases respectively, and no gene match explains 3 bases of the junction. Based on the germline V gene, the CDR1 and CDR2 sequences are LGHNT and FRNRAP. These data belong to a study of blood T cell repertoires in COVID-19 (dated by TCRdb to 2020 to 2022). At the level of the whole study: Collaborator samples came from the United States, Italy and Spain and covered acute and convalescent phases of COVID-19. The material from the prospective study consisted of cDNA or gDNA derived from T cells, B-cell-depleted T cells, or PBMCs. The samples were drawn from two sources: the first 160 participants of the ongoing ImmuneRACE study, and 1,200 or so subjects contributed by 6 global collaborators. Sample metadata almost always included a de-identified subject ID, COVID-19 status, age in years and sex. Where HLA class I and class II types were available, the types were taken from metadata supplied by the sample provider, not from assay-based typing. Subjects who had been exposed to COVID-19, were actively infected with it, or had recovered from it provided the deeply sampled blood TCRbeta repertoires that made up the dataset. The repertoires were released in a freely available public database intended as a resource for research on the immune response to SARS-CoV-2. Beyond this particular receptor, the publication reports: How much clinical and demographic metadata was included differed by source and by participant, and the metadata was provided uncurated.

TCRbeta CDR3 regions were amplified from genomic DNA by means of the immunoSEQ Assay, a bias-controlled multiplex PCR. The authors' analysis ran thus. Nucleated cell counts per sample were estimated from amplification of reference gene primers within the assay. To quantify the absolute abundance of each unique TCRbeta CDR3 rearrangement, sequence reads were collapsed and filtered. Productive Simpson clonality was computed per sample as the square root of Simpson's diversity index over productive rearrangements. The source is immuneACCESS, and TCRdb retained only in-frame sequences with V and J called. Part of the clones is not carried over; for the studies checked, unresolved V genes explain less than half of this, and the remainder is unexplained. For V, J and clone size, that table is used; D and trimming come from the DNA. The sample table contains roughly 110,000 clones; only one count was recorded for 80% to 90% of them. The top ten constitute 1.1% to 1.5% of the sample.

Collaborating institutions collected whole blood in K2EDTA tubes following their own protocols. For TCRbeta analysis, collaborators shipped samples in one of three forms: frozen whole blood, isolated PBMCs, or DNA extracted from either of those sample types. Sequenced input: peripheral blood. The chain is made from TRBV12-5 and TRBJ2-6; 7 bases in between match TRBD1. The source of this sequence is a middle-aged man with acute or convalescent COVID-19. CDR3 loop: CASGLAWDSGANVLTF. The DNA sequence is given as TGTGCTAGTGGTTTGGCCTGGGACAGTGGGGCCAACGTCCTGACTTTC.